The present T cell receptor beta chain was sequenced within a study of T cell repertoires in cytomegalovirus infection. Turning to the study itself: CMV infection and matching HLA type were both indicated by public TCR beta signatures.

Germline CDR1 is SGHNT and CDR2 is YENEEA. The length of the CDR3 is 16 residues. V lost 0 bases and J lost 1, with 10 bases in between. Findings and limits, study-wide: HLA-C-restricted CMV-specific TCR beta clonotypes were dominant in the ex vivo response.

MiXCR, applied by TCRdb to the reads, yields one record per CDR3 protein. This table has approximately 1,000,000 distinct CDR3 sequences, around 29% appearing once. This clonotype was picked up a small number of times. Its target is unknown. The receptor's source is a human donor in good health (CMV status not recorded). Some clones in this sample may be carry-over from other donors' samples. The source was cultured CD8+ T cells from PBMCs, collected from culture after CMV antigen stimulation. This chain connects TRBV11-3 to TRBJ2-1, with D possibly TRBD1 on 6 matching bases. The CDR3 DNA follows: TGTGCCAGCAGCTTAGATGCCAGGGGATCCTACAATGAGCAGTTCTTC. Protein product: CASSLDARGSYNEQFF.